Below, 32 T cell receptor beta chains from the same sample are listed, as sequenced in a study of blood T cell repertoires in COVID-19. Assay: immunoSEQ multiplex PCR; the TCRdb copy retains only in-frame clones and omits some. The sample has fewer than 200,000 clones; under 80% are singletons. The sequencing sample was made of peripheral blood. The source is an elderly woman with acute or convalescent COVID-19.

The chain combines TRBV20-1 with TRBJ1-4; D remains ambiguous. Per germline, CDR1 DFQATT and CDR2 SNEGSKA (reference sequence). V was trimmed by 5 bases and J by 12 bases, leaving 13 bases between them. The CDR3 is 11 amino acids. CDR3 bases: TGCAGTGCTTCCACAAGTGCGGAACTGTTTTTT. Translation: CSASTSAELFF.

The chain combines TRBV28 with TRBJ2-3, with D unclear. This CDR3 contains 12 residues. The V gene's germline CDR1 is MDHEN and CDR2 SYDVKM. The V and J ends lost 8 bases and 1 base respectively, with 7 bases between them. The DNA of the CDR3 is TGTGCCAGCCGGTATCGCACAGATACGCAGTATTTT. Residues: CASRYRTDTQYF.

The rearrangement joins TRBV24-1 to TRBJ2-3; D perhaps matches TRBD1 (5 bases). Between the trimmed V and J ends, which lost 3 bases and 3 bases, there was a span of 9 bases. Per germline, CDR1 KGHDR and CDR2 SFDVKD. This CDR3 is 14 amino acids long. The CDR3 DNA follows: TGTGCCACCAGTGATCCAGGGTTTACAGATACGCAGTATTTT. It is translated as CATSDPGFTDTQYF.

The J gene is TRBJ1-1, the V gene TRBV11-2; no clear D. The V end was cut by 5 bases, the J end by 5 bases, with 12 bases between. CDR1 is SGHAT and CDR2 is FQNNGV in the germline V gene. This CDR3 region has 13 residues. DNA of the CDR3: TGTGCCAGCAGCCCCCGAGGCGGAACTGAAGCTTTCTTT. Amino acid sequence: CASSPRGGTEAFF.

This clone occurred once. The rearrangement joins TRBV19 to TRBJ1-4; D not certain. The CDR3 consists of 15 residues. CDR1 and CDR2 (germline): LNHDA, SQIVND (reference sequence). Between the trimmed V and J ends, which lost 6 bases and 12 bases, there was a span of 23 bases. The CDR3 loop reads CASRETGNRRDELFF. The CDR3 DNA sequence: TGTGCCAGTAGAGAGACGGGGAACAGACGGGATGAACTGTTTTTT.

The rearrangement links TRBV7-9 to TRBJ2-7, with 8 bases matching TRBD1. V shed 5 bases, J shed 4 bases, and the junction held 10 bases outside the gene matches. The V gene's germline CDR1 is SEHNR and CDR2 FQNEAQ (reference sequence). CDR3 length: 15 residues. CDR3 bases: TGTGCCAGCAGCGCCCAAGTGCAGGGGGCTTACGAGCAGTACTTC. It encodes CASSAQVQGAYEQYF.

DNA for the CDR3: TGTGCCAGCAGACCCGGGACAGAAAACACTGAAGCTTTCTTT. Its protein product is CASRPGTENTEAFF. The chain has TRBV28 and TRBJ1-1; 7 nucleotides align to TRBD1. Germline CDR1 reads MDHEN; CDR2 reads SYDVKM. This CDR3 has 14 amino acids. V trimming: 6 bases; J trimming: 2 bases; junction bases outside the gene matches: 6.

The chain combines TRBV7-8 with TRBJ1-1, with D perhaps TRBD1 (5 bases). CDR1 SGHVS and CDR2 FQNEAQ come from the germline V gene. Trimming cost V 8 bases and J 1 base, with 11 bases left between them. This CDR3 is 13 amino acids long. CDR3 DNA sequence: TGTGCCAGCCGCACGGGGGGGAACACTGAAGCTTTCTTT. Residues: CASRTGGNTEAFF.

The chain joins TRBV5-8 to TRBJ2-1, with 13 bases that match TRBD2. Germline lookup yields CDR1 SGHTS and CDR2 YDEGEE. The CDR3 has 19 amino acids. J gave up 6 bases and V 4 bases, and 16 bases lay outside the gene matches. The CDR3 sequence is CASSIRTGLAGPGGNEQFF. The CDR3 nucleotides read TGTGCCAGCAGCATTAGGACGGGACTAGCGGGACCCGGCGGCAATGAGCAGTTCTTC.

This chain joins TRBV10-2 and TRBJ1-6, with 7 bases that match TRBD1. CDR1 and CDR2 (germline): WSHSY, SAAADI. V lost 2 bases and J lost 5; bases outside the gene matches: 9. The CDR3 runs 17 residues. CDR3 nucleotides: TGCGCCAGCAGTGAGACGGGCCTCGGACAGGATAATTCACCCCTCCACTTT. Amino acids: CASSETGLGQDNSPLHF.

The chain employs TRBV24-1 and TRBJ1-1, with unresolved D. The length of the CDR3 is 13 residues. From germline, CDR1 is KGHDR and CDR2 SFDVKD. The V and J ends lost 4 bases and 1 base respectively, with 6 bases between them. The CDR3 here is CATSERGNTEAFF. The CDR3 DNA follows: TGTGCCACCAGTGAAAGAGGGAACACTGAAGCTTTCTTT.

The chain carries TRBV6-5 and TRBJ1-5; a possible D gene is TRBD1 (6 bases). From germline, CDR1 is MNHEY and CDR2 SVGAGI. The CDR3 consists of 15 residues. The ends were cut back, 0 bases at V and 5 bases at J, with 11 bases in the middle. The CDR3 bases are TGTGCCAGCAGTTACTCGAACCAGGGGCATCAGCCCCAGCATTTT. The encoded protein is CASSYSNQGHQPQHF.

The chain has TRBV14 and TRBJ2-7, with 9 positions matching TRBD2. Unmatched junction bases numbered 7, after V lost 0 bases and J lost 7 bases. This CDR3 comprises 15 residues. Germline V CDR1 and CDR2: SGHDN, FVKESK. The CDR3 DNA is TGTGCCAGCAGCCAAGATAGCGGGAGATCGTGGGAGCAGTACTTC. It codes for CASSQDSGRSWEQYF.

The rearrangement joins TRBV15 to TRBJ2-6; weak D call: TRBD2 (6 bases). Germline V gene lookup returns CDR1 LNHNV and CDR2 YYDKDF (reference sequence). This CDR3 contains 16 residues. V gave up 4 bases and J gave up 0 bases, with 10 bases separating them. CDR3 region: CATSTGLFSGANVLTF. The DNA of the CDR3 is TGTGCCACCAGCACCGGACTATTCTCTGGGGCCAACGTCCTGACTTTC.

This clone was observed a handful of times. The chain is built from TRBV5-8 and TRBJ2-7; D is ambiguous. The V and J ends lost 2 bases and 2 bases respectively, with 2 bases between them. The CDR3 has 11 amino acids. Germline V gene data show CDR1 as SGHTS and CDR2 as YDEGEE. CDR3 region: CASSFTYEQYF. The CDR3 nucleotides read TGTGCCAGCAGCTTCACCTACGAGCAGTACTTC.

This rearrangement joins TRBV19 to TRBJ2-2, with 11 bases fitting TRBD1. In germline, CDR1 is LNHDA, CDR2 SQIVND (reference sequence). With 5 bases clipped from V and 3 bases from J, the junction kept 8 bases outside the gene matches. The CDR3 covers 17 residues. CDR3: CASSGQGAWGDTGELFF. For the CDR3, the DNA is TGTGCCAGTAGTGGACAGGGGGCTTGGGGGGACACCGGGGAGCTGTTTTTT.

The CDR3: CASRLGQGSGQPQHF. The CDR3 DNA sequence: TGTGCCAGCCGCCTTGGTCAGGGATCAGGGCAGCCCCAGCATTTT. This chain uses TRBV27 with TRBJ1-5; a possible D gene is TRBD1 (5 bases). Trimming shortened V by 8 bases and J by 7 bases, and 21 bases separated the two germline ends. This CDR3 comprises 15 residues. The germline gives CDR1 MNHEY, CDR2 SMNVEV (reference sequence).

This clone has a single count. The V call is TRBV27, the J call TRBJ2-7; possibly TRBD2 for D (5 bases). Trimming removed 4 bases at V and 0 bases at J, with 10 bases between. The CDR3 runs to 14 residues. The germline gives CDR1 MNHEY, CDR2 SMNVEV (reference sequence). Here the CDR3 reads CASSSYGSSYEQYF. The CDR3 DNA is TGTGCCAGCAGTTCGTATGGGAGCTCCTACGAGCAGTACTTC.

The chain joins TRBV27 to TRBJ1-6; D might be TRBD1 (5 bases). V was shortened by 4 bases and J by 6 bases, with 10 bases between the two germline ends. Germline loops: CDR1 MNHEY, CDR2 SMNVEV (reference sequence). This CDR3 spans 14 amino acids. The CDR3 sequence: CASSSTAFNSPLHF. The CDR3 DNA follows: TGTGCCAGCAGTTCGACAGCTTTTAATTCACCCCTCCACTTT.

J is TRBJ1-5 and V is TRBV27; maybe TRBD1 (6 bases). The CDR3 has 15 residues. Germline V gene data show CDR1 as MNHEY and CDR2 as SMNVEV (reference sequence). V was pared by 2 bases and J by 6 bases, with 14 bases between. CDR3 sequence (DNA): TGTGCCAGCAGTTTAGCGGCAGGGGCGTTTCAGCCCCAGCATTTT. Translating it yields CASSLAAGAFQPQHF.

The rearrangement uses TRBV5-4 and TRBJ1-2; no firm D call. V was clipped by 4 bases and J by 8 bases, with 15 bases between them. The CDR3 runs to 13 residues. Germline assignment: CDR1 SGHNT and CDR2 YYREEE (reference sequence). The CDR3 here is CASSPGLPGGYTF. DNA of the CDR3: TGTGCCAGCAGCCCAGGACTCCCGGGAGGCTACACCTTC.

The V call is TRBV7-8, the J call TRBJ2-7, with D perhaps TRBD1 (5 bases). V lost 0 bases and J lost 0, with 12 bases in between. Looked up from germline, CDR1 is SGHVS and CDR2 is FQNEAQ. This CDR3 region has 16 residues. This CDR3 reads CASSLAQGATSYEQYF. The CDR3 DNA reads as TGTGCCAGCAGCTTAGCGCAGGGCGCGACCTCCTACGAGCAGTACTTC.

The CDR3 coding sequence is TGTGCCAGCAGCTCCAATGAGTTTTCGGGTACGCAGTATTTT. Translation gives CASSSNEFSGTQYF. This chain joins TRBV7-8 and TRBJ2-3; D gene ambiguous. This CDR3 spans 14 amino acids. V gave up 4 bases and J gave up 8 bases, with 16 bases separating them. Germline CDR1 and CDR2: SGHVS and FQNEAQ.

The chain uses TRBV4-2 and TRBJ2-3; 16 bases match TRBD2. The CDR3 totals 17 residues. The germline gives CDR1 LGHNA, CDR2 YNFKEQ. Trimming cost V 5 bases and J 6 bases; bases outside gene matches: 8. Here the CDR3 DNA reads TGTGCCAGCAGCGGTTCAGGGGGACTAGCGGGAGGGGATACGCAGTATTTT. Translating it yields CASSGSGGLAGGDTQYF.

V is TRBV7-2 and J is TRBJ1-6, with 9 bases matching TRBD1. J gave up 9 bases and V 3 bases, and 12 bases lay outside the gene matches. Looked up from germline, CDR1 is SGHTA and CDR2 is FQGNSA. The CDR3 consists of 17 residues. In DNA form, the CDR3 reads TGTGCCAGCAGCTTGGAGGGGACCGGGACAGGGAGTTCACCCCTCCACTTT. It codes for CASSLEGTGTGSSPLHF.

The J gene is TRBJ1-1, the V gene TRBV28; a weak D match, TRBD1 (5 bases). The CDR3 is made up of 14 amino acids. The germline V gene has CDR1 MDHEN and CDR2 SYDVKM. V gave up 3 bases and J gave up 5 bases, with 13 bases separating them. The CDR3 protein is CASSFLGEGTEAFF. CDR3 sequence (DNA): TGTGCCAGCAGTTTTCTGGGGGAGGGGACTGAAGCTTTCTTT.

V gene TRBV28 combines with J gene TRBJ1-2; perhaps TRBD1 as D (5 bases). Germline V gene data show CDR1 as MDHEN and CDR2 as SYDVKM. Trimming left V 6 bases short and J 2 bases short, with 16 bases between. The CDR3 is 15 amino acids. The CDR3, as DNA: TGTGCCAGCAGCGACAGTTCCACTAAGAACTATGGCTACACCTTC. Residues: CASSDSSTKNYGYTF.

This clone was detected once. The chain couples TRBV7-2 to TRBJ1-5; D is ambiguous. Germline-derived CDR1 and CDR2 are SGHTA and FQGNSA. Trimming cost V 3 bases and J 7 bases, with 10 bases left between them. The CDR3 runs to 13 residues. Here the CDR3 reads CASSFGLGQPQHF. The CDR3 DNA sequence: TGTGCCAGCAGCTTCGGACTTGGGCAGCCCCAGCATTTT.

The chain links TRBV4-2 to TRBJ2-1; tentative D call: TRBD2 (6 bases). Trimming stripped 4 bases from V and 0 bases from J, with 10 bases between. The germline CDR1 and CDR2 sequences are LGHNA and YNFKEQ. CDR3 size: 15 residues. Here the CDR3 DNA reads TGTGCCAGCAGCCCTTCTAGCGTCTCCTACAATGAGCAGTTCTTC. This sequence encodes CASSPSSVSYNEQFF.

The sample holds one count of this clone. The rearrangement uses TRBV10-3 and TRBJ2-1, with D hard to call. Deletions cut 11 bases from V and 8 bases from J, with 13 bases between. This CDR3 region has 11 residues. Germline values: CDR1 ENHRY, CDR2 SYGVKD. DNA of the CDR3: TGTGCCGTCTTTTCGGAGTATGAGCAGTTCTTC. Encoded protein: CAVFSEYEQFF.

The chain couples TRBV12-3 or TRBV12-4 to TRBJ2-7; D is unclear. The CDR3 has 13 residues. Trimming stripped 7 bases from V and 4 bases from J, with 14 bases between. The DNA for the CDR3 is TGTGCCAGCAAAGGTCTTTGGGCGTACGAGCAGTACTTC. Its protein is CASKGLWAYEQYF.

The V call is TRBV10-3, the J call TRBJ1-2; D gene ambiguous. There are 13 residues in the CDR3. Trimming cost V 4 bases and J 4 bases, with 10 bases left between them. Germline CDR1 reads ENHRY; CDR2 reads SYGVKD. The CDR3 region is CAISGGPGYGYTF. CDR3 nucleotide sequence: TGTGCCATCAGTGGAGGGCCAGGCTATGGCTACACCTTC.